Given below is one T cell receptor (beta chain) in context. The authors' processing: The authors estimated nucleated cell counts from reference gene primer amplification. Data came from immunoSEQ multiplex PCR; TCRdb stores just in-frame clones and leaves some out. The D gene and trimming were derived from the DNA, and the V and J assignments and clone size from that table. Among fewer than 200,000 clones listed, 85% to 90% were seen once. These data originate in a study of blood T cell repertoires in COVID-19. Looked up from germline, CDR1 is SGHRS and CDR2 is YFSETQ. The CDR3 extends over 16 amino acids. Trimming took off 0 bases at V and 3 bases at J, with 15 bases between the two ends.

The TCR originated in a woman over 75 with COVID-19, enrolled during active disease. Material: peripheral blood. The J gene is TRBJ1-1, the V gene TRBV5-1; D is uncertain. In DNA form, the CDR3 reads TGCGCCAGCAGCTTGGAAGCGCACCGCCTTGACACTGAAGCTTTCTTT. It is translated as CASSLEAHRLDTEAFF.